This T cell receptor beta chain originates from a study of control samples from healthy donors and cancer patients. CDR1 is SNHLY and CDR2 is FYNNEI in the germline V gene. This CDR3 region has 12 residues. The ends were cut back, 6 bases at V and 10 bases at J, with 13 bases in the middle. Data came from immunoSEQ multiplex PCR; TCRdb stores just in-frame clones and leaves some out. The table lists 200,000 or so clones, 85% to 95% of them singletons. V gene TRBV2 combines with J gene TRBJ2-1; the D call may be TRBD1 or TRBD2 (6 bases each). This receptor was identified in a man in his forties or fifties in good health. Sequenced sample: blood. This CDR3 is CASSPGGGEQFF. The DNA of the CDR3 is TGTGCCAGCAGCCCCGGGGGCGGGGAGCAGTTCTTC.